This T cell receptor beta chain emerged from a study of radiation and T cells in renal cell carcinoma. The V gene's germline CDR1 is MDHEN and CDR2 SYDVKM. Trimming removed 5 bases from V and 7 bases from J, with 11 bases in between. The CDR3 covers 12 residues. Time point noted: blood 2 weeks post-SBRT. Regarding treatment: 15 Gy SBRT to primary tumor, nephrectomy 4 weeks later. The table came from immunoSEQ multiplex PCR; TCRdb's copy has only in-frame clones and leaves some out. Seen here are about 150,000 clones, approximately 86% observed once, and the top ten hold approximately 13%. The TCR originated in a woman between 50 and 59 years old with renal cell carcinoma. The chain links TRBV28 to TRBJ2-5, with unresolved D. The source material was blood, sampled from a patient whose treatment included radiotherapy and nephrectomy. The CDR3 region is CASSLNLGTQYF. The CDR3 DNA reads as TGTGCCAGCAGTCTCAACTTGGGGACCCAGTACTTC.